A single sample gave rise to the 20 T cell receptor beta chains below, sequenced in a study of CD8 T cells in Susac syndrome. Random hexamers were used to reverse transcribe an amount of roughly 0.5 to 1 ug RNA. A single record per CDR3 protein comes from TCRdb applying MiXCR to the immunoSEQ multiplex PCR reads. The sample gives roughly 180,000 distinct CDR3 sequences, over 85% of which show up once; 0.1% is in the top ten. Sequencing was performed on CD4+ T cells from PBMCs. All receptors derive from a human donor in good health.

J is TRBJ2-2 and V is TRBV2; D is possibly TRBD2 (5 bases). The CDR3 has 15 amino acids. Germline CDR1 is SNHLY and CDR2 is FYNNEI. Trimming pared 5 bases from V and 2 bases from J, leaving 12 bases between. The CDR3 here is CASSPDWINTGELFF. CDR3 DNA sequence: TGTGCCAGCAGTCCGGACTGGATCAACACCGGGGAGCTGTTTTTT.

Only one count was recorded for this clonotype. The chain recombines TRBV7-9 with TRBJ2-7; D not resolved. V shed 5 bases and J shed 2 bases, with 4 bases lying between them. Germline CDR1 SEHNR, CDR2 FQNEAQ (reference sequence). This CDR3 contains 11 residues. The CDR3 here is CASSAPYEQYF. DNA of the CDR3: TGTGCCAGCAGCGCACCCTACGAGCAGTACTTC.

A single count supports this clonotype. This chain uses TRBV6-2 or TRBV6-3 with TRBJ1-1; D is ambiguous. There are 11 residues in the CDR3. Trimming removed 7 bases at V and 8 bases at J, with 11 bases between. CDR1 is MNHEY and CDR2 is SVGEGT in the germline V gene. CDR3 loop: CASTHGGEAFF. CDR3 DNA sequence: TGTGCCAGCACCCACGGCGGGGAAGCTTTCTTT.

The chain uses TRBV28 and TRBJ2-7, with 7 bases aligning to TRBD1. Germline V CDR1 and CDR2: MDHEN, SYDVKM. The V and J ends lost 7 bases and 1 base, in that order; junction bases with no gene match: 7. The CDR3 is made up of 14 amino acids. In DNA, the CDR3 is TGTGCCAGCAAGACGGACAGGACGTCCTACGAGCAGTACTTC. Translation gives CASKTDRTSYEQYF. The full variable domain, rest sourced from reference TRBV28 and TRBJ2-7, is DVKVTQSSRYLVKRTGEKVFLECVQDMDHENMFWYRQDPGLGLRLIYFSYDVKMKEKGDIPEGYSVSREKKERFSLILESASTNQTSMYLCASKTDRTSYEQYFGPGTRLTVT.

V usage is TRBV9 and J usage is TRBJ2-7, with D unresolved. The V gene's germline CDR1 is SGDLS and CDR2 YYNGEE. The CDR3 runs 10 residues. The V end lost 6 bases, the J end lost 5 bases, and 6 bases lay between the germline ends. CDR3 sequence: CASTLDEQYF. CDR3 nucleotide sequence: TGTGCCAGCACCTTGGACGAGCAGTACTTC.

This chain links TRBV24-1 with TRBJ2-2; D gene unclear. In germline, CDR1 is KGHDR, CDR2 SFDVKD. V was cut by 6 bases and J by 5 bases, with 12 bases left in between. The CDR3 extends over 14 amino acids. The CDR3 DNA reads as TGTGCCACCAGTCTTGACGGTTCAACCGGGGAGCTGTTTTTT. Encoded protein: CATSLDGSTGELFF.

The chain joins TRBV5-4 to TRBJ2-5; a possible D gene is TRBD1 (5 bases). Trimming cost V 1 base and J 5 bases, with 9 bases left between them. CDR1 is SGHNT and CDR2 is YYREEE in the germline V gene (reference sequence). CDR3 size: 13 residues. CDR3 nucleotides: TGTGCCAGCAGCTTGTATCCAGGGGAGACCCAGTACTTC. Translated, it gives CASSLYPGETQYF.

The rearrangement uses TRBV30 and TRBJ2-5; 10 nucleotides agree with TRBD1. With V trimmed by 2 bases and J by 4 bases, 10 bases remained unmatched. Germline loops: CDR1 GTSNPN, CDR2 SVGIG (reference sequence). The length of the CDR3 is 16 residues. The CDR3 loop reads CAWSQTGTGERETQYF. CDR3 in DNA: TGTGCCTGGAGTCAGACCGGGACAGGGGAGAGAGAGACCCAGTACTTC.

The chain employs TRBV7-2 and TRBJ1-5; no reliable D call. The V end was cut by 2 bases, the J end by 4 bases, with 12 bases between. Germline loops: CDR1 SGHTA, CDR2 FQGNSA. The CDR3 runs to 15 residues. The CDR3 is CASSLSIMGNQPQHF. As DNA, the CDR3 is TGTGCCAGCAGCTTAAGCATCATGGGGAATCAGCCCCAGCATTTT. The variable domain in full, with the rest retrieved from reference TRBV7-2 and TRBJ1-5, is GAGVSQSPSNKVTEKGKDVELRCDPISGHTALYWYRQSLGQGLEFLIYFQGNSAPDKSGLPSDRFSAERTGGSVSTLTIQRTQQEDSAVYLCASSLSIMGNQPQHFGDGTRLSIL.

This chain uses TRBV12-3 or TRBV12-4 with TRBJ2-7; 10 bases map to TRBD1. The CDR3 is made up of 15 amino acids. V trimming: 6 bases; J trimming: 5 bases; junction bases outside the gene matches: 10. The CDR3 DNA sequence: TGTGCCAGCAGCCGTTATGGGACAGGGGAACACGAGCAGTACTTC. This sequence encodes CASSRYGTGEHEQYF.

The V gene is TRBV7-2, the J gene TRBJ2-5; D is undetermined. The V and J ends lost 1 base and 2 bases respectively, with 11 bases between them. This CDR3 contains 15 residues. CDR1 SGHTA and CDR2 FQGNSA come from the germline V gene. Here the CDR3 DNA reads TGTGCCAGCAGCTTAGGTCCGGCGGAACAAGAGACCCAGTACTTC. Its translation: CASSLGPAEQETQYF.

The rearrangement joins TRBV3-1 to TRBJ1-5; D gene ambiguous. CDR1 and CDR2 from the germline V gene are LGHDT and YNNKEL (reference sequence). Trimming cost V 4 bases and J 5 bases, with 9 bases left between them. This CDR3 comprises 13 residues. CDR3 sequence (DNA): TGTGCCAGCAGCCGAAGAGGAGATCAGCCCCAGCATTTT. Its translation: CASSRRGDQPQHF.

This clonotype has just one count. The rearrangement uses TRBV20-1 and TRBJ2-1; D call uncertain. V lost 0 bases, J lost 4 bases, and 10 bases lay in between. The germline V gene encodes CDR1 DFQATT and CDR2 SNEGSKA (reference sequence). This CDR3 spans 14 amino acids. The CDR3 protein is CSARDLGYYNEQFF. As DNA, the CDR3 is TGCAGTGCTAGAGATCTGGGTTATTACAATGAGCAGTTCTTC.

This clonotype showed up just once. The chain uses TRBV6-2 or TRBV6-3 and TRBJ2-1; perhaps D is TRBD1 or TRBD2 (7 bases each). Trimming removed 3 bases at V and 7 bases at J, with 22 bases between. Per germline, CDR1 MNHEY and CDR2 SVGEGT. The CDR3 runs to 17 residues. The CDR3 spells CASSYNVQGRGHNEQFF. In DNA form, the CDR3 reads TGTGCCAGCAGTTATAACGTCCAGGGGAGGGGGCATAATGAGCAGTTCTTC.

In nucleotides, the CDR3 is TGTGCCAGCTCGCTAGCGGGAGTACCCGAGCAGTACTTC. As protein: CASSLAGVPEQYF. This chain joins TRBV7-2 and TRBJ2-7; TRBD2 agrees at 10 bases. Trimming removed 8 bases from V and 6 bases from J; junction bases left unmatched: 7. This CDR3 region has 13 residues. Germline V gene lookup returns CDR1 SGHTA and CDR2 FQGNSA.

V gene TRBV3-1 combines with J gene TRBJ2-3; D gene uncertain. The CDR3 consists of 12 residues. Per the germline V gene, CDR1 is LGHDT and CDR2 is YNNKEL (reference sequence). V lost 0 bases and J 10 bases, leaving 8 bases between the germline ends. Here the CDR3 reads CASSQDLDAQYF. DNA of the CDR3: TGTGCCAGCAGCCAAGATTTGGATGCGCAGTATTTT.

This rearrangement joins TRBV13 to TRBJ2-3; D might be TRBD2 (5 bases). CDR1 and CDR2 from the germline V gene are PRHDT and FYEKMQ (reference sequence). Trimming left V 8 bases short and J 2 bases short, with 11 bases between. This CDR3 is built from 13 residues. The DNA of the CDR3 is TGTGCCAGCGGGAGACTGAACACAGATACGCAGTATTTT. Translation gives CASGRLNTDTQYF. Together with reference TRBV13 and TRBJ2-3, the CDR3 gives the full variable domain: AAGVIQSPRHLIKEKRETATLKCYPIPRHDTVYWYQQGPGQDPQFLISFYEKMQSDKGSIPDRFSAQQFSDYHSELNMSSLELGDSALYFCASGRLNTDTQYFGPGTRLTVL.

V and J are TRBV18 and TRBJ2-1, with D possibly called TRBD1 or TRBD2 (5 bases each). The CDR3 length is 15 residues. V shed 2 bases and J shed 0 bases, with 8 bases lying between them. The germline gives CDR1 KGHSH, CDR2 LQKENI. CDR3 DNA: TGTGCCAGCTCACCAGAGGGGAGCTCCTACAATGAGCAGTTCTTC. Protein: CASSPEGSSYNEQFF.

The chain has TRBV29-1 and TRBJ2-5; 7 nucleotides agree with TRBD2. V trimming: 2 bases; J trimming: 5 bases; junction bases outside the gene matches: 2. Germline assignment: CDR1 SQVTM and CDR2 ANQGSEA. CDR3 length: 12 amino acids. CDR3 coding DNA: TGCAGCGTTGAAAACGGGAGGGAGACCCAGTACTTC. It encodes CSVENGRETQYF.

The gene calls are TRBV20-1 and TRBJ2-7; TRBD2 might be the D (6 bases). The CDR3 is made up of 11 amino acids. Germline V CDR1 and CDR2: DFQATT, SNEGSKA (reference sequence). CDR3 protein: CIPGTDYEQYF. The CDR3 DNA reads TGCATTCCTGGGACTGACTACGAGCAGTACTTC.